Below are 21 T cell receptor beta chains sequenced from a single sample in a study of shared clonotypes between healthy human individuals. This table comes from immunoSEQ multiplex PCR, and its TCRdb copy is limited to in-frame clones, with some not included. This sample has about 460,000 clones, with about 74% found just once. Source material: PBMCs. Receptors originate from a woman aged 40 to 55 in good health. Some clones in this sample may be carry-over from other donors' samples.

This clone was picked up many times. In the same sample, other DNA sequences code for this CDR3. The V and J genes are TRBV7-2 and TRBJ1-1; D might be TRBD1 (5 bases). Germline CDR1 is SGHTA and CDR2 is FQGNSA. Trimming removed 6 bases from V and 1 base from J, with 15 bases in between. The CDR3 has 15 amino acids. CDR3 region: CASSFLGGRNTEAFF. The DNA of the CDR3 is TGTGCCAGCAGTTTCCTGGGGGGGAGGAACACTGAAGCTTTCTTT.

The genes are TRBV11-3 and TRBJ2-7, with 8 bases identical to TRBD2. Germline V CDR1 and CDR2: SGHNT, YENEEA. The CDR3 contains 13 residues. Losses at the gene ends were 5 bases for V and 4 bases for J; bases not matched to a gene: 4. The CDR3, as DNA: TGTGCCAGCAGCCTACTAGCGGAATACGAGCAGTACTTC. This sequence encodes CASSLLAEYEQYF.

The chain uses TRBV7-9 and TRBJ1-1, with D hard to call. This CDR3 has 15 amino acids. V dropped 1 base and J dropped 3 bases, with 12 bases sitting between them. Germline CDR1 and CDR2: SEHNR and FQNEAQ (reference sequence). CDR3 sequence reads: CASSLGMLTDTEAFF. The CDR3 coding sequence is TGTGCCAGCAGCTTAGGGATGCTTACGGACACTGAAGCTTTCTTT.

The chain combines TRBV6-1 with TRBJ1-5; 9 bases match TRBD1. The V gene's germline CDR1 is MNHNS and CDR2 SASEGT. V gave up 6 bases and J gave up 5 bases; unmatched junction bases: 2. The CDR3 is made up of 13 amino acids. The CDR3 here is CASSWTGDQPQHF. The CDR3 DNA reads as TGTGCCAGCAGCTGGACAGGGGATCAGCCCCAGCATTTT.

CDR3 amino acids: CASSLVGSEIRTDTQYF. The CDR3 coding sequence is TGCGCCAGCAGCTTGGTCGGGTCGGAAATCCGCACAGATACGCAGTATTTT. V and J are TRBV5-1 and TRBJ2-3; D not resolved. CDR3 length equals 17 residues. The germline CDR1 and CDR2 sequences are SGHRS and YFSETQ. Trimming shortened V by 0 bases and J by 1 base, and 15 bases separated the two germline ends. The full variable domain, completed using reference TRBV5-1 and TRBJ2-3, is KAGVTQTPRYLIKTRGQQVTLSCSPISGHRSVSWYQQTPGQGLQFLFEYFSETQRNKGNFPGRFSGRQFSNSRSEMNVSTLELGDSALYLCASSLVGSEIRTDTQYFGPGTRLTVL.

The chain joins TRBV5-4 to TRBJ1-5; D call uncertain. V gave up 3 bases and J gave up 0 bases, with 7 bases separating them. There are 14 residues in the CDR3. CDR1 and CDR2 from the germline V gene are SGHNT and YYREEE (reference sequence). The CDR3, as DNA: TGTGCCAGCAGCTCTGATCGTAGCAATCAGCCCCAGCATTTT. It yields the protein CASSSDRSNQPQHF.

V is TRBV7-2 and J is TRBJ2-7; D uncertain. Trimming removed 5 bases at V and 6 bases at J, with 14 bases between. The germline V gene has CDR1 SGHTA and CDR2 FQGNSA. The CDR3 length is 13 residues. The CDR3 bases are TGTGCCAGCAGCCTAAGTTACGGCTCCGAGCAGTACTTC. Translated: CASSLSYGSEQYF. The full variable domain, completed using reference TRBV7-2 and TRBJ2-7, is GAGVSQSPSNKVTEKGKDVELRCDPISGHTALYWYRQSLGQGLEFLIYFQGNSAPDKSGLPSDRFSAERTGGSVSTLTIQRTQQEDSAVYLCASSLSYGSEQYFGPGTRLTVT.

The chain employs TRBV6-1 and TRBJ2-6; TRBD1 might be the D (6 bases). The CDR3 runs 14 residues. The germline V and J ends were trimmed by 4 bases and 10 bases, with 14 bases remaining between them. In germline, CDR1 is MNHNS, CDR2 SASEGT. As DNA, the CDR3 is TGTGCCAGCAGTGGACCGACAGGCGCTAACGTCCTGACTTTC. This codes for CASSGPTGANVLTF.

The chain has TRBV2 and TRBJ1-2; no definite D call. V gave up 3 bases and J gave up 2 bases, with 7 bases separating them. Germline V CDR1 and CDR2: SNHLY, FYNNEI. There are 13 residues in the CDR3. CDR3 nucleotide sequence: TGTGCCAGCAGTGAGAGGCAGAACTATGGCTACACCTTC. Protein sequence: CASSERQNYGYTF.

The chain recombines TRBV30 with TRBJ1-2, with a possible D match to TRBD1 (6 bases). V lost 0 bases to trimming and J lost 7 bases, with 9 bases between them. The CDR3 runs to 12 residues. Germline V gene sequence: CDR1 GTSNPN, CDR2 SVGIG (reference sequence). The CDR3 region is CAWSVAGVGYTF. The CDR3 nucleotides are TGTGCCTGGAGTGTGGCAGGGGTTGGCTACACCTTC.

This sequence joins TRBV2 and TRBJ1-3; D gene ambiguous. Germline V gene sequence: CDR1 SNHLY, CDR2 FYNNEI. The V end lost 1 base, the J end lost 0 bases, and 7 bases lay between the germline ends. The CDR3 extends over 15 amino acids. DNA of the CDR3: TGTGCCAGCAGTGAAGGTCAGAACTCTGGAAACACCATATATTTT. It translates to CASSEGQNSGNTIYF. The variable domain in full, with the rest retrieved from reference TRBV2 and TRBJ1-3, is EPEVTQTPSHQVTQMGQEVILRCVPISNHLYFYWYRQILGQKVEFLVSFYNNEISEKSEIFDDQFSVERPDGSNFTLKIRSTKLEDSAMYFCASSEGQNSGNTIYFGEGSWLTVV.

This sequence joins TRBV2 and TRBJ1-2, with D possibly matching TRBD1 (6 bases). Germline values: CDR1 SNHLY, CDR2 FYNNEI. This CDR3 region has 12 residues. V was cut by 4 bases and J by 6 bases, with 9 bases left in between. The CDR3 loop reads CASSVRGDGYTF. In DNA form, the CDR3 reads TGTGCCAGCAGTGTCAGGGGAGATGGCTACACCTTC.

The chain combines TRBV27 with TRBJ1-2; 8 nucleotides agree with TRBD1. The length of the CDR3 is 16 residues. Germline-derived CDR1 and CDR2 are MNHEY and SMNVEV (reference sequence). Trimming removed 1 base from V and 4 bases from J; junction bases left unmatched: 8. In nucleotides, the CDR3 is TGTGCCAGCAGTTTATGGACAGGGAATTCCTTCTATGGCTACACCTTC. This gives the protein CASSLWTGNSFYGYTF.

This clone was seen only once. The chain carries TRBV9 and TRBJ2-2; possible D gene TRBD2, 6 bases. The V gene lost 7 bases and the J gene lost 4 bases, with 20 bases spanning the gap. Germline assignment: CDR1 SGDLS and CDR2 YYNGEE. CDR3 length: 16 amino acids. The CDR3 DNA reads TGTGCCAGCTCCCCGTTGGAGGGGTCCGGCACCGGGGAGCTGTTTTTT. This codes for CASSPLEGSGTGELFF.

This sequence joins TRBV15 and TRBJ1-2; TRBD1 might be the D (5 bases). Germline V gene data show CDR1 as LNHNV and CDR2 as YYDKDF (reference sequence). The V end lost 3 bases, the J end lost 8 bases, and 31 bases lay between the germline ends. The CDR3 is made up of 19 amino acids. In DNA, the CDR3 is TGTGCCACCAGCAGGGAGGTAGAGGGGACGGAGACCTACACTTGGGGCTACACCTTC. This encodes CATSREVEGTETYTWGYTF.

In its sample, this clone was seen once. The rearrangement joins TRBV7-6 to TRBJ1-5; D call uncertain. V lost 2 bases and J 2 bases, leaving 4 bases between the germline ends. In germline, CDR1 is SGHVS, CDR2 FNYEAQ. The CDR3 sequence is 13 residues long. As DNA, the CDR3 is TGTGCCAGCAGCTTACGTGGCAATCAGCCCCAGCATTTT. Its protein product is CASSLRGNQPQHF.

The rearrangement joins TRBV5-1 to TRBJ2-3, with 9 bases matching TRBD2. Germline V gene lookup returns CDR1 SGHRS and CDR2 YFSETQ. The CDR3 totals 14 residues. With V trimmed by 4 bases and J by 6 bases, 6 bases remained unmatched. CDR3: CASSPGLALDTQYF. The DNA of the CDR3 is TGCGCCAGCAGCCCTGGACTAGCGCTGGATACGCAGTATTTT.

This clone showed up just once. Given a far larger clone just one base away, this is likely a sequencing read error. The rearrangement links TRBV5-1 to TRBJ2-7, with 7 nucleotides matching TRBD1. The germline V gene encodes CDR1 SGHRS and CDR2 YFSETQ. CDR3 length: 14 amino acids. The CDR3 loop reads CVSSLEGGDDEQYF. For the CDR3, the DNA is TGCGTCAGCAGCTTAGAAGGGGGCGACGACGAGCAGTACTTC.

Comment on this clone: Given a far larger clone just one base away, this is likely a sequencing read error. The chain links TRBV30 to TRBJ1-5, with D perhaps matching TRBD1 (6 bases). The ends were cut back, 4 bases at V and 0 bases at J, with 13 bases in the middle. The CDR3 has 15 amino acids. CDR1 and CDR2 (germline): GTSNPN, SVGIG (reference sequence). The CDR3: CAWNGGHPSNQPQHF. CDR3 DNA: TGTGCCTGGAACGGGGGACACCCTAGCAATCAGCCCCAGCATTTT.

Note on this clone: This likely came from a read error, as a far larger clone is one base away. This chain links TRBV30 with TRBJ1-1; 9 bases are shared with TRBD1. CDR1 and CDR2 from the germline V gene are GTSNPN and SVGIG (reference sequence). The CDR3 contains 14 residues. As DNA, the CDR3 is TGTGCCTGGAGTGTAACAGGGGGCCGGGGTGAAGCTTCCTTT. This sequence encodes CAWSVTGGRGEASF.

This chain links TRBV18 with TRBJ1-2; D is uncertain. CDR3 length: 14 amino acids. V lost 3 bases and J 4 bases, leaving 12 bases between the germline ends. Per the germline V gene, CDR1 is KGHSH and CDR2 is LQKENI. The CDR3 DNA reads TGTGCCAGCTCACCGGCGGCAGATTCCTATGGCTACACCTTC. Protein: CASSPAADSYGYTF.